This entry describes one TCR beta chain. Data came from immunoSEQ multiplex PCR; TCRdb stores just in-frame clones and leaves some out. Among roughly 120,000 clones listed, about 89% were seen once. This sample was taken from a study of PD-L1 blockade in urothelial cancer. Study background: Administration of atezolizumab to patients began at some point between 2013 and 2015, at 1,200 mg intravenously every 3 weeks. A median approximately 150,000 T cells were found in blood samples.

Trimming removed 0 bases from V and 0 bases from J, with 8 bases in between. CDR3 length: 15 amino acids. From germline, CDR1 is LGHNA and CDR2 YSLEER. Time point here: peripheral blood 6 weeks after treatment start. The clonotype originates from a man between 60 and 75 years old with urothelial cancer. Sequencing used PBMCs, obtained around atezolizumab (anti-PD-L1) treatment. V gene TRBV4-3 combines with J gene TRBJ1-1, with D perhaps matching TRBD1 (5 bases). CDR3 region: CASSQDDRLNTEAFF. CDR3 DNA sequence: TGCGCCAGCAGCCAAGATGACAGATTGAACACTGAAGCTTTCTTT.